This T cell receptor beta chain was observed in a study of CD8+ T cells in alopecia areata (dated by TCRdb to 2016 to 2019). The study in broad terms: Treated patients were enrolled in an open-label pilot trial of oral tofacitinib, 5 to 10 mg twice daily, for moderate-to-severe alopecia areata. Patients stayed on tofacitinib for 6 to 18 months and then had 6 months of follow-up off drug so that delayed response and recurrence could be assessed. High-throughput TCRbeta sequencing was used to examine T cell clonal expansion in alopecia areata in both the C3H/HeJ mouse model and human patients. Scalp tissue and sorted CD4+ and CD8+ peripheral blood T cells from patchy and totalis/universalis alopecia areata patients and from healthy controls were covered by human TCRbeta sequencing. Tofacitinib-treated patients had biopsies at baseline and at 4 and 24 weeks of treatment, with a later scalp biopsy in several patients. Scalp clonality was compared among normal scalp (n=4), patchy alopecia areata scalp (n=8), and alopecia totalis/universalis scalp (n=8). RNA was extracted with the PAXgene miRNA kit for fixed scalp, the miRNeasy kit for PBMCs, and the RNeasy kit for mouse skin. immunoSEQ multiplex PCR using 35 Vbeta forward primers and 13 Jbeta reverse primers was used to amplify TCRbeta CDR3 regions. Overall study outcomes, separate from this receptor: Scalp TCR repertoire analysis is complicated because resident alphabeta T cells in normal human skin are also sequenced, whereas mouse skin is dominated by gammadelta T cells. Compared with mice, TCR sequences shared between patients were less clear, possibly partly because of HLA diversity across the patient population. Compared with normal scalp, lesional scalp, particularly in alopecia totalis/universalis, had higher clonality and more expanded CD8+ clones, which suggests antigenic drive.

Libraries were made using the immunoSEQ multiplex PCR assay. For TCR sequencing, RNA was extracted from every sample and reverse transcribed into cDNA to serve as template. SuperScript III was used to make first-strand cDNA, primed with a 2:1 mix of oligo-dT and random hexamers. A synthetic immune receptor repertoire was used to measure amplification bias, and any remaining bias was corrected computationally. Per the original workflow: Raw reads were preprocessed to remove errors, and CDR3 was defined by IMGT conventions from the conserved cysteine to phenylalanine. Clonality was computed by normalizing Shannon entropy by log2 of the number of productive unique TCRs and subtracting the result from 1. CD4 or CD8 identity of scalp clones was inferred by cross-referencing scalp TCRbeta sequences with sorted blood CD4 and CD8 repertoires. TCRdb obtained this table from immuneACCESS and retained in-frame rearrangements with V and J assigned. These tables miss some clones; where compared with another copy, unresolved V genes account for less than half of the shortfall, and the remainder is unexplained. Clone size and V and J calls were adopted from that table, with D and trimming inferred from the DNA. Counted in this sample were some 130,000 clones; roughly 50% of them appeared once. The ten largest clones add up to approximately 18% of the sample.

This clone has a handful of counts. Its antigen is unknown. There are no base qualities to consult, and no much larger clone falls within one base. The sample's time point, from its label and the paper: baseline before oral tofacitinib. Lesional scalp punch biopsies and peripheral blood were collected from alopecia areata patients. PBMCs were separated by density centrifugation and stained for CD3, CD4 and CD8, after which CD4+ and CD8+ T cells were sorted on a FACSAria. CDR1 and CDR2 (SGHTA, FQGTGA) derive from the germline V gene. The CDR3, from cysteine to phenylalanine, totals 15 residues. Of all the DNA, just the CDR3 is kept, 45 bases in frame from base 1. Relative to germline, V is missing 5 bases and J is missing 9 bases, with 9 bases of the junction outside any gene match.

The material was CD8+ T cells sorted from blood, obtained at week 0. This clonotype was sampled from a human donor with alopecia areata. The V gene is TRBV7-3 and the J gene is TRBJ1-6, with 8 junctional bases fitting TRBD1. The CDR3 protein is CASSIDGTGSSPLHF. The DNA sequence is TGTGCCAGCAGCATAGACGGGACAGGAAGTTCACCCCTCCACTTT.